This is a list of T cell receptor beta chains from one sample in a study of T cell responses to AZD1222 COVID-19 vaccine. The protocol was immunoSEQ multiplex PCR, while the TCRdb copy is restricted to in-frame clones and leaves out a portion. The table has about 130,000 clones, roughly 88% seen once. Sequencing used peripheral blood, obtained on day 0 of AZD1222 vaccination. These receptors came from an adult in good health. Each CDR3 is given with its conserved first and last residue. A D gene is named only where the DNA matches it firmly. The size of a clone is reported for some rows only, either as once, few or many, or as a class for expanded clones.

d_gene: TRBD2
abundance: NA
v_gene: TRBV6-5
j_gene: TRBJ2-7
CDR3aa: CASTRGLAGDYEQYF
CDR3nt: TGTGCCAGCACCAGGGGACTAGCGGGAGACTACGAGCAGTACTTC

d_gene: NA
abundance: NA
v_gene: TRBV9
j_gene: TRBJ1-1
CDR3aa: CASSVSNEAFF
CDR3nt: TGTGCCAGCAGCGTATCTAATGAAGCTTTCTTT

d_gene: NA
abundance: NA
v_gene: TRBV3-1/TRBV3-2
j_gene: TRBJ1-2
CDR3aa: CASSHGPNYGYTF
CDR3nt: TGTGCCAGCAGCCACGGACCTAACTATGGCTACACCTTC

d_gene: NA
abundance: NA
v_gene: TRBV5-1
j_gene: TRBJ1-2
CDR3aa: CASSLRFANYGYTF
CDR3nt: TGCGCCAGCAGCTTACGGTTCGCTAACTATGGCTACACCTTC

d_gene: NA
abundance: few
v_gene: TRBV11-2
j_gene: TRBJ2-2
CDR3aa: CASSPAWRGTGELFF
CDR3nt: TGTGCCAGCAGCCCAGCTTGGAGGGGAACCGGGGAGCTGTTTTTT

d_gene: NA
abundance: NA
v_gene: TRBV5-4
j_gene: TRBJ2-2
CDR3aa: CASSPGLVGTGELFF
CDR3nt: TGTGCCAGCAGCCCTGGACTTGTTGGGACCGGGGAGCTGTTTTTT

d_gene: TRBD2
abundance: NA
v_gene: TRBV9
j_gene: TRBJ2-5
CDR3aa: CASSKRTSGSFGETQYF
CDR3nt: TGTGCCAGCAGCAAGAGGACTAGCGGGAGTTTTGGGGAGACCCAGTACTTC

d_gene: TRBD2
abundance: NA
v_gene: TRBV2
j_gene: TRBJ2-1
CDR3aa: CASSRLAGGTYNEQFF
CDR3nt: TGTGCCAGCAGCCGACTAGCGGGAGGGACGTACAATGAGCAGTTCTTC

d_gene: TRBD1
abundance: NA
v_gene: TRBV10-2
j_gene: TRBJ1-2
CDR3aa: CASSEARDRHTF
CDR3nt: TGCGCCAGCAGTGAGGCCCGGGACAGGCACACCTTC

d_gene: NA
abundance: NA
v_gene: TRBV7-8
j_gene: TRBJ2-2
CDR3aa: CASSLMAENTGELFF
CDR3nt: TGTGCCAGCAGCTTAATGGCAGAGAACACCGGGGAGCTGTTTTTT

d_gene: NA
abundance: once
v_gene: TRBV7-2
j_gene: TRBJ2-1
CDR3aa: CASSLRGSSYNEQFF
CDR3nt: TGTGCCAGCAGCTTACGGGGAAGCTCCTACAATGAGCAGTTCTTC

d_gene: NA
abundance: NA
v_gene: TRBV6-5
j_gene: TRBJ1-6
CDR3aa: CASSYSDYNSPLHF
CDR3nt: TGTGCCAGCAGTTACTCGGATTATAATTCACCCCTCCACTTT

d_gene: NA
abundance: NA
v_gene: TRBV5-8
j_gene: TRBJ1-2
CDR3aa: CASSYHRVFWGYTF
CDR3nt: TGTGCCAGCAGTTATCACCGGGTGTTTTGGGGCTACACCTTC

d_gene: TRBD1
abundance: NA
v_gene: TRBV5-5
j_gene: TRBJ1-2
CDR3aa: CASSNRGGDGYTF
CDR3nt: TGTGCCAGCAGCAACAGGGGAGGGGATGGCTACACCTTC

d_gene: NA
abundance: NA
v_gene: TRBV5-6
j_gene: TRBJ1-5
CDR3aa: CASSLPGILNQPQHF
CDR3nt: TGTGCCAGCAGCCTGCCAGGGATCTTAAATCAGCCCCAGCATTTT

d_gene: NA
abundance: NA
v_gene: TRBV6-5
j_gene: TRBJ1-5
CDR3aa: CASSGKARNQPQHF
CDR3nt: TGTGCCAGCTCGGGGAAAGCCCGCAATCAGCCCCAGCATTTT

d_gene: NA
abundance: once
v_gene: TRBV3-1/TRBV3-2
j_gene: TRBJ1-6
CDR3aa: CASTPAWGNSPLHF
CDR3nt: TGTGCCAGCACCCCGGCCTGGGGGAATTCACCCCTCCACTTT

d_gene: NA
abundance: NA
v_gene: TRBV10-3
j_gene: TRBJ1-1
CDR3aa: CAISDYLASTEAFF
CDR3nt: TGTGCCATCAGTGACTATTTAGCCAGCACTGAAGCTTTCTTT

d_gene: NA
abundance: once
v_gene: TRBV6-5
j_gene: TRBJ1-2
CDR3aa: CALKGGNGYTF
CDR3nt: TGTGCCCTAAAGGGGGGAAATGGCTACACCTTC

d_gene: NA
abundance: NA
v_gene: TRBV10-2
j_gene: TRBJ2-1
CDR3aa: CASSFAGPWDEQFF
CDR3nt: TGCGCCAGCAGTTTTGCGGGGCCCTGGGATGAGCAGTTCTTC

d_gene: TRBD2
abundance: few
v_gene: TRBV13
j_gene: TRBJ2-1
CDR3aa: CASSPSGISSYNEQFF
CDR3nt: TGTGCCAGCAGCCCCAGCGGGATCAGCTCCTACAATGAGCAGTTCTTC

d_gene: NA
abundance: NA
v_gene: TRBV10-1
j_gene: TRBJ1-1
CDR3aa: CASSESRVAEAFF
CDR3nt: TGCGCCAGCAGTGAGTCCAGGGTGGCTGAAGCTTTCTTT

d_gene: TRBD1
abundance: NA
v_gene: TRBV9
j_gene: TRBJ1-5
CDR3aa: CASGETGDNQPQHF
CDR3nt: TGTGCCAGCGGCGAGACAGGGGACAATCAGCCCCAGCATTTT